Following are 21 T cell receptor beta chains from one sample sequenced in a study of regulatory T cells in long-lasting Graves disease. Regarding time point: newly diagnosed GD, antithyroid drugs for less than 3 months. The authors made the TCR library using RNA they extracted from PBMCs. Arm-PCR with iRepertoire HTBI primers amplified the CDR3 regions for these TCR beta libraries. Via MiXCR, TCRdb re-called the multiplex PCR reads, giving one row per CDR3 protein. The table has some 230,000 distinct CDR3 sequences, around 20% seen once; the top ten hold approximately 20%. Sequenced material: peripheral blood mononuclear cells (PBMCs), taken at new diagnosis, from a patient treated with antithyroid drugs. Source of these receptors: a female donor with Graves disease.

The gene calls are TRBV7-8 and TRBJ1-6, with TRBD1 as a possible D gene (5 bases). V lost 2 bases, J lost 13 bases, and 12 bases lay in between. This CDR3 region has 13 residues. CDR1 is SGHVS and CDR2 is FQNEAQ in the germline V gene. The CDR3 is CASSLIGGAPLHF. The CDR3 nucleotides read TGTGCCAGCAGCTTAATCGGGGGAGCCCCCCTCCACTTT.

A word on this clonotype: Given a much more abundant clone one base away, this may be a read error. The V gene is TRBV4-2, the J gene TRBJ1-4; tentatively, D is TRBD1 (5 bases). This CDR3 is 16 amino acids long. V was trimmed by 0 bases and J by 8 bases, leaving 16 bases between them. Germline V gene data show CDR1 as LGHNA and CDR2 as YNFKEQ. The CDR3 sequence: CASSQDGNQGGEKLFF. In DNA, the CDR3 is TGTGCCAGCAGCCAAGATGGGAACCAGGGTGGCGAAAAACTGTTTTTT.

The table lists this clonotype with a count of one. Since a much larger clone is just one base distant, this may be a read error. In this CDR3 the conserved last residue, phenylalanine or tryptophan, is missing, so a read error is likely. It is unclear where the CDR3 begins or ends on the DNA, so no DNA is shown, and the CDR3 is as TCRdb lists it. The genes are TRBV3-2 and TRBJ1-1; the D call of TRBD1 is as the table states it, not checked on the DNA. TRBV3-2 is classified as a pseudogene. The length of the CDR3 is 16 amino acids, counting both ends. CDR3 region: CASSQAERGLSTEAFL.

This clonotype was seen at least ten times. This chain links TRBV2 with TRBJ2-5, with D maybe TRBD2 (7 bases). Trimming took off 6 bases at V and 5 bases at J, with 16 bases between the two ends. The CDR3 is 14 amino acids. The germline gives CDR1 SNHLY, CDR2 FYNNEI. The DNA of the CDR3 is TGTGCCAGCAGAGTAGCGGGTCAGGGGGAGACCCAGTACTTC. Translation: CASRVAGQGETQYF.

The chain recombines TRBV6-1 with TRBJ1-1; D not resolved. The CDR3 is 16 amino acids. V was clipped by 8 bases and J by 1 base, with 20 bases between them. The germline V gene encodes CDR1 MNHNS and CDR2 SASEGT. CDR3 amino acids: CASSRERLLENTEAFF. The DNA for the CDR3 is TGTGCCAGCTCAAGAGAGAGGTTGCTAGAGAACACTGAAGCTTTCTTT.

This clonotype has at least ten counts. In this CDR3 the conserved last residue, phenylalanine or tryptophan, is missing, so a read error is likely. J is TRBJ2-6 and V is TRBV19, with unresolved D. The CDR3 length is 16 residues. The germline CDR1 and CDR2 sequences are LNHDA and SQIVND (reference sequence). The V gene lost 5 bases and the J gene lost 4 bases, with 15 bases spanning the gap. This CDR3 is CASSLDVLEGANVLTL. CDR3 sequence (DNA): TGTGCCAGTAGTTTGGACGTCTTGGAGGGGGCCAACGTCCTGACTCTC.

The chain carries TRBV4-1 and TRBJ2-1; TRBD2 matches at 8 bases. Germline trimming cut 0 bases from V and 9 bases from J; bases unmatched to any gene: 7. CDR3 length: 15 amino acids. Germline V lookup: CDR1 MGHRA, CDR2 YSYEKL. Here the CDR3 reads CASSQDRSGSGEQFF. CDR3 bases: TGCGCCAGCAGCCAAGATAGGAGCGGGAGCGGTGAGCAGTTCTTC.

The V call is TRBV20-1, the J call TRBJ2-5; D is ambiguous. From germline, CDR1 is DFQATT and CDR2 SNEGSKA (reference sequence). This CDR3 comprises 12 residues. Trimming removed 1 base from V and 5 bases from J, with 8 bases in between. The CDR3 nucleotides read TGCAGTGCTAGAGCCCCCCTTGAGACCCAGTACTTC. This sequence encodes CSARAPLETQYF.

This clonotype was picked up many times. The chain uses TRBV5-1 and TRBJ2-3, with D perhaps matching TRBD2 (6 bases). Trimming cost V 7 bases and J 2 bases, with 14 bases left between them. The length of the CDR3 is 14 residues. Germline lookup yields CDR1 SGHRS and CDR2 YFSETQ. Here the CDR3 DNA reads TGCGCCAGCGGGGAGGTCCCCCCCACAGATACGCAGTATTTT. This encodes CASGEVPPTDTQYF.

Comments on this clonotype: It is likely a read error: a sequence one base away is far more abundant. This chain uses TRBV11-1 with TRBJ2-1; D gene uncertain. The assigned J gene may be wrong: the sequence end matches TRBJ2-5 better. The CDR3 spans 14 residues. The germline V gene encodes CDR1 SGHAT and CDR2 FQDESV (reference sequence). DNA of the CDR3: TGTGCCAGCAGCTTAAGTATCATCCAAGAGACCCAGTACTTC. Protein product: CASSLSIIQETQYF.

This chain connects TRBV28 to TRBJ2-1; D not resolved. Germline CDR1 and CDR2: MDHEN and SYDVKM. There are 16 residues in the CDR3. Trimming shortened V by 2 bases and J by 0 bases, and 11 bases separated the two germline ends. The CDR3 is CASSLPLESSYNEQFF. DNA of the CDR3: TGTGCCAGCAGTTTACCCCTAGAGAGCTCCTACAATGAGCAGTTCTTC.

This clonotype was recorded many times. The chain uses TRBV3-2 and TRBJ2-7; the table calls TRBD2, which could not be checked here. TRBV3-2 corresponds to a pseudogene. This CDR3 has 16 amino acids. The CDR3 sequence: CASSKLRTSGRNEQYF. CDR3 DNA: TGTGCCAGCAGCAAGTTGAGGACTAGCGGGAGGAACGAGCAGTACTTC.

This clonotype was seen repeatedly, ten times or more. The chain recombines TRBV12-3 or TRBV12-4 with TRBJ1-1; D may be TRBD1 (5 bases). The CDR3 length is 13 residues. Trimming pared 5 bases from V and 2 bases from J, leaving 9 bases between. The CDR3 DNA reads as TGTGCCAGCAGTCCGGACATAAACACTGAAGCTTTCTTT. Translated: CASSPDINTEAFF.

There are many counts of this clonotype. The J gene is TRBJ2-2, the V gene TRBV15; maybe TRBD1 (5 bases). Trimming left V 1 base short and J 6 bases short, with 15 bases between. CDR3 length: 16 residues. Germline V gene lookup returns CDR1 LNHNV and CDR2 YYDKDF (reference sequence). The CDR3 sequence is CATSRGDGEGAGELFF. The CDR3 DNA follows: TGTGCCACCAGCAGAGGGGATGGGGAAGGGGCCGGGGAGCTGTTTTTT.

In this sample, this clonotype turned up many times. This chain connects TRBV18 to TRBJ2-5, with D unclear. The CDR3 has 14 residues. CDR1 is KGHSH and CDR2 is LQKENI in the germline V gene. Trimming left V 2 bases short and J 1 base short, with 8 bases between. The CDR3 DNA is TGTGCCAGCTCACCAGACCGCCTCCAAGAGACCCAGTACTTC. Amino acids: CASSPDRLQETQYF.

Concerning this clonotype: A far larger clone differs by one base, so this is likely a read error. In DNA, the CDR3 is TGCAGTGCTCAGCCAACGGGTCCTAACGCAGGGGCCTACGAGCAGTTCTTC. This sequence encodes CSAQPTGPNAGAYEQFF. The rearrangement links TRBV20-1 to TRBJ2-3; a weak D match, TRBD1 (6 bases). TRBJ2-1 explains the end of the DNA better; the J call may be wrong. Germline assignment: CDR1 DFQATT and CDR2 SNEGSKA (reference sequence). The CDR3 is 17 amino acids.

This clonotype has ten or more counts. The chain has TRBV19 and TRBJ2-1; 8 bases align to TRBD2. This CDR3 is 15 amino acids long. Germline CDR1 and CDR2: LNHDA and SQIVND (reference sequence). Unmatched junction bases numbered 3, after V lost 3 bases and J lost 2 bases. The CDR3 DNA sequence: TGTGCCAGTAGTATCAGCGGGAGCCCCTACAATGAGCAGTTCTTC. Translation: CASSISGSPYNEQFF.

This clonotype was detected many times. The V gene is TRBV30, the J gene TRBJ1-3, with 7 bases aligning to TRBD1. J gave up 7 bases and V 5 bases, and 8 bases lay outside the gene matches. Germline V gene sequence: CDR1 GTSNPN, CDR2 SVGIG (reference sequence). This CDR3 is 13 amino acids long. CDR3 sequence reads: CAWARQGGNTIYF. The CDR3 region has the DNA TGTGCCTGGGCACGACAGGGCGGGAACACCATATATTTT.

This clonotype was recorded at least ten times. V usage is TRBV18 and J usage is TRBJ2-7, with 9 nucleotides matching TRBD1. CDR1 is KGHSH, CDR2 LQKENI, per germline. Unmatched junction bases numbered 1, after V lost 2 bases and J lost 2 bases. The CDR3 is made up of 14 amino acids. In DNA form, the CDR3 reads TGTGCCAGCTCACCAAGGACAGGGGCCTACGAGCAGTACTTC. Residues: CASSPRTGAYEQYF.

In its sample, this clonotype was seen a few times. With only one base between it and a far larger clone, this is likely a read error. V gene TRBV7-3 combines with J gene TRBJ1-1, with TRBD1 as a possible D gene (6 bases). The CDR3 extends over 13 amino acids. Germline V lookup: CDR1 SGHTA, CDR2 FQGTGA. The V end lost 9 bases, the J end lost 2 bases, and 13 bases lay between the germline ends. In DNA, the CDR3 is TGTGCCAGAAGCCAAGGGGGTAACACTGAAGCTTTCTTT. Its protein is CARSQGGNTEAFF.

The sample holds many counts of this clonotype. This sequence joins TRBV20-1 and TRBJ2-7; 9 nucleotides align to TRBD2. Germline V lookup: CDR1 DFQATT, CDR2 SNEGSKA (reference sequence). The CDR3 consists of 14 residues. V trimming: 3 bases; J trimming: 5 bases; junction bases outside the gene matches: 8. The DNA of the CDR3 is TGCAGTGCTAGCCTAAGCGGGAGGTGGGACGAGCAGTACTTC. It encodes CSASLSGRWDEQYF.